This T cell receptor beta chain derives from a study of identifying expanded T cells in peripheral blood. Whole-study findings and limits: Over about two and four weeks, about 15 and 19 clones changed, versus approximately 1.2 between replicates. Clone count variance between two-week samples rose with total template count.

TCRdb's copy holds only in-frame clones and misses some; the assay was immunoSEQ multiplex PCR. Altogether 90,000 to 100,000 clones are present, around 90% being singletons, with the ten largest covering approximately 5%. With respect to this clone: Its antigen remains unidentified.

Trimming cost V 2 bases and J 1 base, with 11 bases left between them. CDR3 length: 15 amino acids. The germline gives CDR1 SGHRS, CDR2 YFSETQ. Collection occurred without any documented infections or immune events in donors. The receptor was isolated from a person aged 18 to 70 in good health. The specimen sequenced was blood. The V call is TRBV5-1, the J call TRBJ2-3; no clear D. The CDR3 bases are TGCGCCAGCAGCTTAGAGCTATTGGGCACAGATACGCAGTATTTT. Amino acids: CASSLELLGTDTQYF.